This TCR beta chain was observed in a study of Tregs in tolerant kidney transplant recipients. Points from the study as a whole: Tregs expanded with activated donor B cells seemed most donor-specific. The small number of patients limits these findings pending further validation. Biological reproducibility was not directly addressed, but technical replication error appeared minimal.

Note on this clone: The antigen is not known.

TCRdb's copy holds only in-frame clones and misses some; the assay was immunoSEQ multiplex PCR. The sample carries about 240,000 clones, roughly 84% recorded once. Unstimulated Tregs (CD4+CD25+CD127-) and CD4+CD25- non-Tregs were sorted from PBMCs. V was shortened by 6 bases and J by 6 bases, with 14 bases between the two germline ends. CDR3 length: 13 residues. Germline CDR1 is SGHTA and CDR2 is FQGNSA. The receptor's source is a human donor in good health. Input material: CD4+ T cells from blood. This chain uses TRBV7-2 with TRBJ2-5; D may be TRBD1 (5 bases). Here the CDR3 reads CASSFAGLKTQYF. The CDR3, as DNA: TGTGCCAGCAGTTTCGCAGGGTTAAAGACCCAGTACTTC.